A selection of T cell receptor beta chains follows, all from one sample in a study of T cell repertoires in cytomegalovirus infection. Their cognate antigens are unknown. TCRdb analysed the reads with MiXCR anew, one entry per CDR3 protein. There are around 69,000 distinct CDR3 sequences in the sample; around 27% occur only once, and 59% lies in the top ten. Sequencing used CD8+ T cells from cultured PBMCs, obtained from culture after CMV antigen stimulation. These receptors were obtained from a human donor in good health (CMV status not recorded). Some clones in this sample may be carry-over from other donors' samples. Both conserved end residues are part of each CDR3. A D gene is named only where the DNA matches it firmly. Clone sizes are given selectively: once, few, many, or a class where the clone is expanded.

clone size: few; J gene: TRBJ2-3; D gene: TRBD2; V gene: TRBV11-2; CDR3 DNA: TGTGCCAGCAGCTCCCCCCTAGCGGGCCTCACAGATACGCAGTATTTT; CDR3 protein: CASSSPLAGLTDTQYF
clone size: many; J gene: TRBJ2-7; D gene: TRBD1; V gene: TRBV7-9; CDR3 DNA: TGTGCCAGCAGGCCCGGGACAGGGGGCTACGAGCAGTACTTC; CDR3 protein: CASRPGTGGYEQYF
clone size: -; J gene: TRBJ1-5; D gene: -; V gene: TRBV6-5; CDR3 DNA: TGTGCCAGCAGTTACTCCAGCAATCAGCCCCAGCATTTT; CDR3 protein: CASSYSSNQPQHF
clone size: -; J gene: TRBJ2-2; D gene: TRBD1; V gene: TRBV19; CDR3 DNA: TGTGCCAGTTCGCGGGACAGGGGGTTACCCGGGGAGCTGTTTTTT; CDR3 protein: CASSRDRGLPGELFF
clone size: -; J gene: TRBJ2-4; D gene: -; V gene: TRBV14; CDR3 DNA: TGTGCCAGCAGTCGAACACGTAAGGGCATTCAGTACTTC; CDR3 protein: CASSRTRKGIQYF
clone size: -; J gene: TRBJ1-1; D gene: -; V gene: TRBV11-3; CDR3 DNA: TGTGCCAGCAGCTTAGATGGGGGCGCGGGCACTGAAGCTTTCTTT; CDR3 protein: CASSLDGGAGTEAFF
clone size: few; J gene: TRBJ2-2; D gene: -; V gene: TRBV11-2; CDR3 DNA: TGTGCCAGCAGCCACGGACTGGGAAACACCGGGGAGCTGTTTTTT; CDR3 protein: CASSHGLGNTGELFF
clone size: few; J gene: TRBJ2-7; D gene: TRBD2; V gene: TRBV12-3/TRBV12-4; CDR3 DNA: TGTGCCAGCAGTCCCGGGGGTAGCGGGAGCTCCTACGAGCAGTACTTC; CDR3 protein: CASSPGGSGSSYEQYF
clone size: -; J gene: TRBJ1-5; D gene: -; V gene: TRBV27; CDR3 DNA: TGTGCCAGCAACTCAGCAAGTAGCAATCAGCCCCAGCATTTT; CDR3 protein: CASNSASSNQPQHF
clone size: -; J gene: TRBJ2-2; D gene: -; V gene: TRBV7-9; CDR3 DNA: TGTGCCAGCAGCTTAAGTGGCAAATACACCGGGGAGCTGTTTTTT; CDR3 protein: CASSLSGKYTGELFF
clone size: few; J gene: TRBJ1-6; D gene: -; V gene: TRBV19; CDR3 DNA: TGTGCCAGTAGTATGGGAGACAGAACCTATAATTCACCCCTCCACTTT; CDR3 protein: CASSMGDRTYNSPLHF
clone size: -; J gene: TRBJ2-4; D gene: -; V gene: TRBV7-9; CDR3 DNA: TGTGCCTGCACCGGGAGCCGTGGGGAAAACATTCAGTACTTC; CDR3 protein: CACTGSRGENIQYF
clone size: -; J gene: TRBJ1-1; D gene: TRBD1; V gene: TRBV6-1; CDR3 DNA: TGTGCCAGCAGTCTCGAGGGCCCGGGACAGATGGTTACTGAAGCTTTCTTT; CDR3 protein: CASSLEGPGQMVTEAFF
clone size: few; J gene: TRBJ2-5; D gene: -; V gene: TRBV19; CDR3 DNA: TGTGCCAGTAACTCCCACCCCGGGGAGACCCAGTACTTC; CDR3 protein: CASNSHPGETQYF
clone size: few; J gene: TRBJ2-1; D gene: -; V gene: TRBV29-1; CDR3 DNA: TGCAGCGTGGACTACGGTGAGCAGTTCTTC; CDR3 protein: CSVDYGEQFF